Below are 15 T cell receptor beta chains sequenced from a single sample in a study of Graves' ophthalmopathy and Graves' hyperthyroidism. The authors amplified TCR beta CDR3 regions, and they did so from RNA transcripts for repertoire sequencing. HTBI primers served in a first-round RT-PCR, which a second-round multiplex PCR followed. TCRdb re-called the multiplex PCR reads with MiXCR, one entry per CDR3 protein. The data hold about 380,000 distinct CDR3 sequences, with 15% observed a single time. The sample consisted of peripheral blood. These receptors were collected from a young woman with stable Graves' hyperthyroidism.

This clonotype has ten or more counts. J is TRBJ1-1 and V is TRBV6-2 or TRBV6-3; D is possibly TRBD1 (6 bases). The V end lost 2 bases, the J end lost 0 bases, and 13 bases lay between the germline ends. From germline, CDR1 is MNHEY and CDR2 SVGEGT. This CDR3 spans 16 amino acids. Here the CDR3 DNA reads TGTGCCAGCAGTTACGATTTAAGGGGGATGAACACTGAAGCTTTCTTT. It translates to CASSYDLRGMNTEAFF.

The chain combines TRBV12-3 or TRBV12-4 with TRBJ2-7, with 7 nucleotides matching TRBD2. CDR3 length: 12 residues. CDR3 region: CACSPGGNGQYV. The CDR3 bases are TGTGCCTGCAGTCCCGGGGGGAATGGGCAGTACGTC.

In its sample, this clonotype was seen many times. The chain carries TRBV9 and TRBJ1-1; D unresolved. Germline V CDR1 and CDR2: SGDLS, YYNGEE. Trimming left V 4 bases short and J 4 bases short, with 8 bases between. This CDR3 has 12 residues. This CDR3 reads CASSSQSTEAFF. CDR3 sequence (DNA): TGTGCCAGCAGCTCTCAAAGCACTGAAGCTTTCTTT.

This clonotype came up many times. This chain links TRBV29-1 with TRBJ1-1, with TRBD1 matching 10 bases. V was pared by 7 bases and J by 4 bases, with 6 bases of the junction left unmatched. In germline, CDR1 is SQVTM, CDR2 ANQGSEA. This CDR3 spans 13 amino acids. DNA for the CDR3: TGCAGCGGACAGGGGGCGCCTGGCACTGAAGCTTTCTTT. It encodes CSGQGAPGTEAFF.

The CDR3: CASSQGTFNQPQHF. CDR3 nucleotides: TGCGCCAGCAGCCAGGGGACATTTAATCAGCCCCAGCATTTT. The chain combines TRBV4-1 with TRBJ1-5, with D perhaps matching TRBD1 (6 bases). CDR1 MGHRA and CDR2 YSYEKL come from the germline V gene. With 3 bases removed from V and 4 bases from J, the gap between germline ends came to 10 bases. The CDR3 totals 14 residues.

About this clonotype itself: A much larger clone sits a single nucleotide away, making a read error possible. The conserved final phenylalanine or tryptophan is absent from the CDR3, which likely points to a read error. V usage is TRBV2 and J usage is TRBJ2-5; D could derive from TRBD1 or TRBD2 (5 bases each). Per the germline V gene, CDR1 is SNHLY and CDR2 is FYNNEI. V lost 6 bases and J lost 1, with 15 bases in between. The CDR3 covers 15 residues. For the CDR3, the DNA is TGTGCCAGCAGGGGGGACGGGATAAGCCAAGAGACCCAGTACCTC. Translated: CASRGDGISQETQYL.

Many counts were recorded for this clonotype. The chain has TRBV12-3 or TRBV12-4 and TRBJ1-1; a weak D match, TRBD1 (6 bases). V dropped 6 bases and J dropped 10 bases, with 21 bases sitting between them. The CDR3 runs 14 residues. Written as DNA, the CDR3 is TGTGCCAGCAGCCCCTACGGGACACTGGAGGGAGCTTTCTTT. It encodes CASSPYGTLEGAFF.

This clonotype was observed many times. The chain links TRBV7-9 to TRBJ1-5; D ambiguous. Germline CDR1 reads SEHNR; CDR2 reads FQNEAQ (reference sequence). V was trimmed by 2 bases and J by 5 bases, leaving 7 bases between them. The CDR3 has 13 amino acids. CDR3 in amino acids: CASSLLEDQPQHF. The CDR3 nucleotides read TGTGCCAGCAGCTTACTGGAGGATCAGCCCCAGCATTTT.

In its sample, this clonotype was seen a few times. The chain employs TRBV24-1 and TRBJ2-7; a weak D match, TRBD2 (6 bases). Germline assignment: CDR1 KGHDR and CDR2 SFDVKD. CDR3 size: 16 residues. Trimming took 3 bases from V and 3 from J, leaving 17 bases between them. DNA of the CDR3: TGTGCCACCAGTGATGGGGGGAGACAGTTCCGCTACGAGCAGTACTTC. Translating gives CATSDGGRQFRYEQYF.

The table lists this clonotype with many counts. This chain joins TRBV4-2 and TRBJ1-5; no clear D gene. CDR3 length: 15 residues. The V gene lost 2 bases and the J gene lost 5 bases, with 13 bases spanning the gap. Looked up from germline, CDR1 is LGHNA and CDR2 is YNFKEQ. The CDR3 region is CASSQLPSRDQPQHF. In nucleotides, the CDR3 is TGTGCCAGCAGCCAACTCCCTTCTCGGGATCAGCCCCAGCATTTT.

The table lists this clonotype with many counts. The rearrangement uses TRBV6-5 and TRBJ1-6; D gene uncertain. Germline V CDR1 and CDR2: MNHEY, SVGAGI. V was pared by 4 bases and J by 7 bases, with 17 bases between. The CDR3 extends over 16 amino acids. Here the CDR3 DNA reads TGTGCCAGCAGTTCACGGGAGGGTCGGGGAAATTCACCCCTCCACTTT. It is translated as CASSSREGRGNSPLHF.

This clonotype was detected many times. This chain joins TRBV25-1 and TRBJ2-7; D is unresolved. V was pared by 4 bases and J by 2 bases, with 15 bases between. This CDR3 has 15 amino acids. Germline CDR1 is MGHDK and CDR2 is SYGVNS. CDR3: CASSVADLPPYEQYF. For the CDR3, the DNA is TGTGCCAGCAGTGTCGCCGACTTACCCCCCTACGAGCAGTACTTC.

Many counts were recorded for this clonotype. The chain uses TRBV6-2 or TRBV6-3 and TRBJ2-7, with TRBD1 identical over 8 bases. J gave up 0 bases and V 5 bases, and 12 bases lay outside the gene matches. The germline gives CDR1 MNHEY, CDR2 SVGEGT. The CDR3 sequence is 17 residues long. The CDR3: CASSLAGETGASYEQYF. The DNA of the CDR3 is TGTGCCAGCAGTCTAGCCGGCGAGACAGGGGCCTCCTACGAGCAGTACTTC.

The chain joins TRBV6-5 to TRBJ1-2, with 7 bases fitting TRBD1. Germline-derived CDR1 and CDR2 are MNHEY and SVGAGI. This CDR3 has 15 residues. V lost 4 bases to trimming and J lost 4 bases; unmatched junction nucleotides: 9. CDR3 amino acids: CASSSPRGRVYGYTF. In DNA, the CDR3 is TGTGCCAGCAGTTCTCCAAGGGGGCGCGTCTATGGCTACACCTTC.

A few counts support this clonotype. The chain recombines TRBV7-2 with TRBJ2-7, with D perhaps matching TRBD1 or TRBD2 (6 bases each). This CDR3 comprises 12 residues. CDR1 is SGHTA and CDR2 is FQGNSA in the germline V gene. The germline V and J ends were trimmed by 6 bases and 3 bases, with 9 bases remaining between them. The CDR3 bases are TGTGCCAGCAGGGGGGGCGACTACGAGCAGTACTTC. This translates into CASRGGDYEQYF.